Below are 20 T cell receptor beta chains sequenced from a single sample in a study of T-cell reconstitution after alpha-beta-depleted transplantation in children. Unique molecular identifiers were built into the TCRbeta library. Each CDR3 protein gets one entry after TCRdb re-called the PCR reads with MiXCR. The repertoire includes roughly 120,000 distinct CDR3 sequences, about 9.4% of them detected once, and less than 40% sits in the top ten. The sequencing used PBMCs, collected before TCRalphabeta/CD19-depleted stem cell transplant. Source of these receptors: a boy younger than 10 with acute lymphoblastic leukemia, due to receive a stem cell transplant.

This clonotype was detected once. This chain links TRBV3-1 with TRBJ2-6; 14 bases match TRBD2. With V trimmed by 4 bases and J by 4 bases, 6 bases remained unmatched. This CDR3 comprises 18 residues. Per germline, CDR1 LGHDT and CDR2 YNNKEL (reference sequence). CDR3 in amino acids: CASSPGLAGEGGANVLTF. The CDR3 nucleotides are TGTGCCAGCAGCCCGGGACTAGCGGGAGAGGGGGGGGCCAACGTCCTGACTTTC. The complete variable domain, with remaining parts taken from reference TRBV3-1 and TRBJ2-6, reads DTAVSQTPKYLVTQMGNDKSIKCEQNLGHDTMYWYKQDSKKFLKIMFSYNNKELIINETVPNRFSPKSPDKAHLNLHINSLELGDSAVYFCASSPGLAGEGGANVLTFGAGSRLTVL.

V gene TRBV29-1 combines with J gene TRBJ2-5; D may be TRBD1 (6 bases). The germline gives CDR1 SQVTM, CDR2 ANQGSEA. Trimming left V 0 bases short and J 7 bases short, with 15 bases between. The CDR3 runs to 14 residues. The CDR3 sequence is CSVEDYGRGTTQYF. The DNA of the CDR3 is TGCAGCGTTGAAGATTACGGCAGGGGCACGACCCAGTACTTC.

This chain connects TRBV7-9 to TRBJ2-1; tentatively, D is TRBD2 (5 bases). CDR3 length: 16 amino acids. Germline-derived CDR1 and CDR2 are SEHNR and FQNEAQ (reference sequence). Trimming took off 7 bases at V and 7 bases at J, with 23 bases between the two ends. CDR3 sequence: CASTQTGIGKTNEQFF. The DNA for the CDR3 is TGTGCCAGCACCCAGACCGGGATCGGAAAGACAAATGAGCAGTTCTTC. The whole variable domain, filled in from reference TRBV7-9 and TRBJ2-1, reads DTGVSQNPRHKITKRGQNVTFRCDPISEHNRLYWYRQTLGQGPEFLTYFQNEAQLEKSRLLSDRFSAERPKGSFSTLEIQRTEQGDSAMYLCASTQTGIGKTNEQFFGPGTRLTVL.

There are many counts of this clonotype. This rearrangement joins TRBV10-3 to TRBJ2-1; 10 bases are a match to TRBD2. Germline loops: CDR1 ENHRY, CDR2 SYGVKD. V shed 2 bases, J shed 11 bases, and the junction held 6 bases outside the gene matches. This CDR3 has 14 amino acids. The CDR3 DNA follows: TGTGCCATCAGTGAGCCTAGCGGGAGAACTAAGCAGTTCTTC. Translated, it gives CAISEPSGRTKQFF.

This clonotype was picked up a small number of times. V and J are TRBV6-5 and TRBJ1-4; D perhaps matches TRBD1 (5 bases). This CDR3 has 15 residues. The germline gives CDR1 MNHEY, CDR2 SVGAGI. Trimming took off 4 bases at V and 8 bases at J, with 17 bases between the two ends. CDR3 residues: CASSSRPPRDEKLFF. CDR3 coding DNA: TGTGCCAGCAGTTCAAGACCCCCAAGGGACGAAAAACTGTTTTTT.

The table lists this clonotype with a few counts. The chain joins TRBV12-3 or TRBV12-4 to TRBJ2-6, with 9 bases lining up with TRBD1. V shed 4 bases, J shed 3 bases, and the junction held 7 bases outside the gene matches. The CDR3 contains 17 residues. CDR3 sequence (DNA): TGTGCCAGCAGTTGGGGGACAGGGTGGAGTGGGGCCAACGTCCTGACTTTC. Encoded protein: CASSWGTGWSGANVLTF.

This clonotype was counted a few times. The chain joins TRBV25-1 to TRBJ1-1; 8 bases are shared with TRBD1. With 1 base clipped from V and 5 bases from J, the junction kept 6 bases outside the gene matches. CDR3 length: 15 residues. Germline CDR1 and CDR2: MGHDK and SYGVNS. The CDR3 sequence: CASSESPGGKTEAFF. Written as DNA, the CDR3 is TGTGCCAGCAGTGAATCCCCAGGGGGCAAGACTGAAGCTTTCTTT.

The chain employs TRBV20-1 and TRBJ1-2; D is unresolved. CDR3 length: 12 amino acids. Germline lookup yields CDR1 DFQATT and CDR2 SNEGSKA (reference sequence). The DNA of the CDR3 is TGCAGCGACGGGCGGCCTAACTATGGCTACACCTTC. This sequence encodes CSDGRPNYGYTF.

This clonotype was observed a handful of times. The CDR3 sequence: CASSPGTSEWDTQYF. The CDR3 DNA follows: TGTGCCAGCAGCCCCGGGACTAGCGAGTGGGATACGCAGTATTTT. The J gene is TRBJ2-3, the V gene TRBV2; TRBD2 matches at 10 bases. Germline trimming cut 6 bases from V and 6 bases from J; bases unmatched to any gene: 9. CDR3 length equals 15 residues. Germline CDR1 and CDR2: SNHLY and FYNNEI. Based on the CDR3 plus reference TRBV2 and TRBJ2-3, the full variable domain is EPEVTQTPSHQVTQMGQEVILRCVPISNHLYFYWYRQILGQKVEFLVSFYNNEISEKSEIFDDQFSVERPDGSNFTLKIRSTKLEDSAMYFCASSPGTSEWDTQYFGPGTRLTVL.

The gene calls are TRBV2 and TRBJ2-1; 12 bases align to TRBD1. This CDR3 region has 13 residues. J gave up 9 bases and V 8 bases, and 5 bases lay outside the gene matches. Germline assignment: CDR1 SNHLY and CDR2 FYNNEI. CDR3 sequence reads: CASGGQGAGEQFF. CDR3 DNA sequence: TGTGCCAGCGGGGGACAGGGGGCTGGTGAGCAGTTCTTC.

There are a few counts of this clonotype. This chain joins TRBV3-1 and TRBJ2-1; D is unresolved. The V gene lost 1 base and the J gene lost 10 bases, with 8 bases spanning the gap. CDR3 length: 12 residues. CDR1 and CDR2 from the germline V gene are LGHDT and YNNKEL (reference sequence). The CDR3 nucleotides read TGTGCCAGCAGCCAAGGAAGGCCAGAGCAGTTCTTC. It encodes CASSQGRPEQFF.

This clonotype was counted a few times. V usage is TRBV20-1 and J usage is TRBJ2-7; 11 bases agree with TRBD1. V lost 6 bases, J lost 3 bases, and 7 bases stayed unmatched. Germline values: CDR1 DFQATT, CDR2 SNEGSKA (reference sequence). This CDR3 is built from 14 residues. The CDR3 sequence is CSAPGDRGFYEQYF. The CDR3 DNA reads TGCAGTGCCCCGGGGGACAGGGGGTTCTACGAGCAGTACTTC.

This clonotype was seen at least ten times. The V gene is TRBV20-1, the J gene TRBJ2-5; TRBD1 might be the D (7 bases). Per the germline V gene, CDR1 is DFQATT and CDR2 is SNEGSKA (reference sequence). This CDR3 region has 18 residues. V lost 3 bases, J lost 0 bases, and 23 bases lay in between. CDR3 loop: CSARTVRQGGSNQETQYF. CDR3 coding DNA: TGCAGTGCTAGGACTGTTAGACAGGGAGGATCTAACCAAGAGACCCAGTACTTC.

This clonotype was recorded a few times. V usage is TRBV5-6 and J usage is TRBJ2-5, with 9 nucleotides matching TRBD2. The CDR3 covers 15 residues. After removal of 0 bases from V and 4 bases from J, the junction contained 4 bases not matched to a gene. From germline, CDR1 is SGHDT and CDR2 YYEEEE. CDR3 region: CASSLGGLARETQYF. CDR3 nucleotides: TGTGCCAGCAGCTTGGGGGGACTAGCCAGAGAGACCCAGTACTTC.

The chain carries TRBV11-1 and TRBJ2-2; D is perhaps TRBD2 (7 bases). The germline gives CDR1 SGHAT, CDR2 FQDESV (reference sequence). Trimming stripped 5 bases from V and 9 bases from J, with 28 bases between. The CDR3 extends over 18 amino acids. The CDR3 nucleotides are TGTGCCAGCAGCGCGTACAGGGTTCGACTAGCAGAGTCGAGGGAGCTGTTTTTT. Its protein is CASSAYRVRLAESRELFF.

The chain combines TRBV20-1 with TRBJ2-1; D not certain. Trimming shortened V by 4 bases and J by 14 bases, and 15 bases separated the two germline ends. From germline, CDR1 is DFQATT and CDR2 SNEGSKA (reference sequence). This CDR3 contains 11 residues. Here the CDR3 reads CSATDSPHEFF. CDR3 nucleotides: TGCAGTGCTACAGACTCGCCTCATGAGTTCTTC.

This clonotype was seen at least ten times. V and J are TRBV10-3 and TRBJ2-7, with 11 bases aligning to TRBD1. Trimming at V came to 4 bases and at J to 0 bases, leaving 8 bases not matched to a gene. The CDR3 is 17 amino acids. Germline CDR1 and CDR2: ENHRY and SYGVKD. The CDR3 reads CAISANSGTGGSYEQYF. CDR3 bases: TGTGCCATCAGTGCGAACTCCGGGACAGGGGGCTCCTACGAGCAGTACTTC.

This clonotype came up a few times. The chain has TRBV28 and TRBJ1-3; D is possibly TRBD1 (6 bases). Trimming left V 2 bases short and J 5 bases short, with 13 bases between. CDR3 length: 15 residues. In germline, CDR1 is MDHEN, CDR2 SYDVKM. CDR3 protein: CASSLSHRDRNTIYF. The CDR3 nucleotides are TGTGCCAGCAGTTTAAGCCACAGGGATAGAAACACCATATATTTT.

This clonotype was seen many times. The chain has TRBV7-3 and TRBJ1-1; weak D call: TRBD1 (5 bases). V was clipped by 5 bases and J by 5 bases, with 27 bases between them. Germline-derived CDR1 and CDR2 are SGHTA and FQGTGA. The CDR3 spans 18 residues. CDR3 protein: CASSLSATGSQRGTEAFF. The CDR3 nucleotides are TGTGCCAGCAGCCTATCTGCTACAGGTTCACAAAGGGGAACTGAAGCTTTCTTT.

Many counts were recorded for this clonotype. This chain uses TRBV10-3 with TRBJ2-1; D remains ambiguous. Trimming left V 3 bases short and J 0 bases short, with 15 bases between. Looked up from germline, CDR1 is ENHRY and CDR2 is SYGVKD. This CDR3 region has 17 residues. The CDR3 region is CAISDPGGRSSYNEQFF. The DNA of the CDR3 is TGTGCCATCAGTGATCCGGGTGGAAGAAGCTCCTACAATGAGCAGTTCTTC.